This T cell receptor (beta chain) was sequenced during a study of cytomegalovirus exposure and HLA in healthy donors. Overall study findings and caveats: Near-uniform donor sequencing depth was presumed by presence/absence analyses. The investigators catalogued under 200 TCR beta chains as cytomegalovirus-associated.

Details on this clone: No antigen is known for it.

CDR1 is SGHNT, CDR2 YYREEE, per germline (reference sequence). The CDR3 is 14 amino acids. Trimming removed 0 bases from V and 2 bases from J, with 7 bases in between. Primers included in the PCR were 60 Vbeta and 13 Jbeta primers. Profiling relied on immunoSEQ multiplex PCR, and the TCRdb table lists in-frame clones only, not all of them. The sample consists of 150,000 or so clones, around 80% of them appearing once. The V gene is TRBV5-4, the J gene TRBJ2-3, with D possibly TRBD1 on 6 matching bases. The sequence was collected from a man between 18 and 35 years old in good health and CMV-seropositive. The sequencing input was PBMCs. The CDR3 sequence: CASSLGQDTDTQYF. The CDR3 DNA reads TGTGCCAGCAGCTTGGGACAGGACACAGATACGCAGTATTTT.